A single T cell receptor (beta chain) is shown here with its context. The antigen remains unidentified. Primed by a sample-barcoded 5' primer and a J-beta primer mix, a second PCR proceeded for about 7 to 12 cycles. TCRdb redid the calling of the 5' RACE reads with MiXCR, one entry per CDR3 protein. The table lists around 1.5 million distinct CDR3 sequences, around 59% of them singletons. The source of the sample is a study of blood T cells in healthy people across ages. Study-wide points: Correlation between TCR beta diversity and naive T cell percentage was strong. Estimates of diversity drawn from one million T cells were considered underestimates.

Source material: blood. The TCR comes from a man younger than 35 in good health.

The CDR3 nucleotides are TGCAGCGTTGTTCAGAGCTCTGGGGCCAACGTCCTGACTTTC. Its protein product is CSVVQSSGANVLTF. The V and J genes are TRBV29-1 and TRBJ2-6; the D is unclear. The ends were cut back, 4 bases at V and 0 bases at J, with 7 bases in the middle. Germline V gene sequence: CDR1 SQVTM, CDR2 ANQGSEA. This CDR3 spans 14 amino acids.